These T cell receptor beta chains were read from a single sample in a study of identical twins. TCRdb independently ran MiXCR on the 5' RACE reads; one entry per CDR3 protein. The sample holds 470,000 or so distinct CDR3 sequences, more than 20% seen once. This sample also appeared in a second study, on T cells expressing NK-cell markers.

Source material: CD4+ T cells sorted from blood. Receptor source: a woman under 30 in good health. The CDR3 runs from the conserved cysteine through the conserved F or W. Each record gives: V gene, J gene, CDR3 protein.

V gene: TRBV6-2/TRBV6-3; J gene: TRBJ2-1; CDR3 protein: CASSYKREGENEQFF
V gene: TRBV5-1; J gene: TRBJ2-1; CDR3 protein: CASSLTPDNEQFF
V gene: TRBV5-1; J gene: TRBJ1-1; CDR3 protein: CASATDRVNTEAFF
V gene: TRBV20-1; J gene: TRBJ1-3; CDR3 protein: CSARPPRQGMKNTIYF
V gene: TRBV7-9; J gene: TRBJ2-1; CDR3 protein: CASSPPRASGRNEQFF
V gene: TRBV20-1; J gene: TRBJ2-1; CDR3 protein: CSVSGLAGGGKSYNEQFF
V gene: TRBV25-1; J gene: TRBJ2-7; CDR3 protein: CASAQGQEQYF
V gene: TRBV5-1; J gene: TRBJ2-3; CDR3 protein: CASSFERGGGTDTQYF
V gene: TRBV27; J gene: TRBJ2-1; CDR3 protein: CASSLTGRSQFF
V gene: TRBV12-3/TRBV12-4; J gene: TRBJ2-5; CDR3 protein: CASSQALETQYF
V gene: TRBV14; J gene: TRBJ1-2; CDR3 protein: CASSQERRGQGYGYTF
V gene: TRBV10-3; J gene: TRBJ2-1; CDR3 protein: CAISDGGGANNEQFF
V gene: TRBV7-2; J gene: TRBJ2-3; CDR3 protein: CASSPGMRTQYF
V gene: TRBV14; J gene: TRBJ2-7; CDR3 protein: CASSPVTSPLEQYF
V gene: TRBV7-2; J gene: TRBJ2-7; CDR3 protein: CAGGQNPYEQYF
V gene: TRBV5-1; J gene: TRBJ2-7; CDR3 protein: CASTPTGTASYEQYF
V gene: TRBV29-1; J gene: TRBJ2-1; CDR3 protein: CSVDFLPASVSSYNEQFF
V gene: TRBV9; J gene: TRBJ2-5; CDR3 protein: CASSVGSLAEETQYF
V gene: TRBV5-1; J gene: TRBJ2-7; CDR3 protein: CASSSPSYEQYF
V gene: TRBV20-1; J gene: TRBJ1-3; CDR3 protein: CSASDPLGSTGNTIYF
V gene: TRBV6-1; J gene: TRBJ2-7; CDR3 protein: CASSAGLTQYEQYF
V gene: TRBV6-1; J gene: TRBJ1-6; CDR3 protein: CASTSGQHNSYNSPLHF
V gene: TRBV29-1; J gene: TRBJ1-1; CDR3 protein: CSTTLPGRTEAFF
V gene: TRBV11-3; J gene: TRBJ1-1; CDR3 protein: CASSLSPSGDRDTEAFF
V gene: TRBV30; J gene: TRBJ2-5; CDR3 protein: CAWSVSGGGLKTQYF
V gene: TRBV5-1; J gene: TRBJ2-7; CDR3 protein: CASSLEAGFYEQYF
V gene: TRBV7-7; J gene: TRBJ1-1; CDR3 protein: CASSPWDGEAFF
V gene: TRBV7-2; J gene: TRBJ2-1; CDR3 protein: CASSLASGKLYNEQFF
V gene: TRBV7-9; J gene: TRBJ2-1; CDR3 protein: CASSLDPGPLPQFF
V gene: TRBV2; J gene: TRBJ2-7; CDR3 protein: CASGTSGPYEQYF
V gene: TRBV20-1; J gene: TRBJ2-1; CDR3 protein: CSARVLGQGGPYNEQFF
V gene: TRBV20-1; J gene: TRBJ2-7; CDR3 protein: CSAREGRLQGTEQYF
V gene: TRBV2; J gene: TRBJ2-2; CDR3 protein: CASSGRLKGGGELFF
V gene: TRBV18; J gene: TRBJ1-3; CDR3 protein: CASSRIQGSTGNTIYF
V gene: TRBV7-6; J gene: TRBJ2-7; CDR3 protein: CASSFSAGDEQYF
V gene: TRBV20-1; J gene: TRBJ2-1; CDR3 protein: CSPKSKRPSYNEQFF
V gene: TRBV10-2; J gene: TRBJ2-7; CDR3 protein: CATHHYEQYF
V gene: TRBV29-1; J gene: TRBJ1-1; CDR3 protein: CSVIRQDTEAFF
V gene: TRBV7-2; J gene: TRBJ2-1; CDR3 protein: CASSLALAGGLNEQFF
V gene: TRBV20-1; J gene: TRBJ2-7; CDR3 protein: CSAREAGGPNEQYF
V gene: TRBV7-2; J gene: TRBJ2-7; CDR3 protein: CASSLLAGRNYEQYF
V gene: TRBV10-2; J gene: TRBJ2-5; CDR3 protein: CASSGDRAQYF
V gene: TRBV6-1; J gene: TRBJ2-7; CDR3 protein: CASTSRDRSYEQYF
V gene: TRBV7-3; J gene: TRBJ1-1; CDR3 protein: CASSPNRNTEAFF
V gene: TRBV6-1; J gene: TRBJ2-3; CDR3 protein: CASMDSGASTDTQYF
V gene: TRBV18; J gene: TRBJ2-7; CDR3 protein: CASSPTDRDYEQYF